This TCR beta chain was profiled in a study of cytomegalovirus exposure and HLA in healthy donors. The primer mix had 60 Vbeta and 13 Jbeta primers. The assay was immunoSEQ multiplex PCR, and TCRdb's table has in-frame clones only and misses some. The data show roughly 160,000 clones, roughly nine tenths seen once. General observations from the study: About 87% or about 30% of the time was how often most TCR beta V segments were productive, according to an earlier analysis. The study recorded about 150 TCR beta chains that were cytomegalovirus-associated. The authors judged a highly shared variant cluster likely a sequencing artifact.

Of note for this clone: Its target is unknown.

Trimming took 0 bases from V and 7 from J, leaving 7 bases between them. The germline CDR1 and CDR2 sequences are SGDLS and YYNGEE. The CDR3 extends over 12 amino acids. The sequence was obtained from a woman aged 25 to 39 in good health and CMV-seronegative. The chain has TRBV9 and TRBJ1-1, with no clear D. The material sequenced was PBMCs. The CDR3 loop is CASSVATGEAFF. The CDR3 coding sequence is TGTGCCAGCAGCGTAGCGACGGGTGAAGCTTTCTTT.